This TCR beta chain was sequenced for a study of shared clonotypes between healthy human individuals. Study-wide context: Samples came from a couple of female and a few male donors aged 18 to 49. General study findings and limits: As a rule, naive subsets had a larger estimated richness than memory subsets.

A remark on this clone: Its antigen is unidentified.

Measured with immunoSEQ multiplex PCR; TCRdb has only the in-frame clones, and not every one. The table records about 2.4 million clones, over 85% of them present only once. With 2 bases removed from V and 3 bases from J, the gap between germline ends came to 7 bases. This CDR3 contains 13 residues. The germline gives CDR1 SGHVS, CDR2 FQNEAQ. Researchers partitioned CD4+ cells into CD45RA+ naive and CD45RA-negative memory subsets. This sequence joins TRBV7-8 and TRBJ2-5, with unresolved D. What was sequenced was naive CD4+ T cells from PBMCs. Subset indicated: CD45RA+ positively selected. This receptor was obtained from a man aged 18-30 years in good health. Some clones in this sample may be carry-over from other donors' samples. The CDR3 coding sequence is TGTGCCAGCAGCTTAATCCAGGAAGAGACCCAGTACTTC. It translates to CASSLIQEETQYF.